The source of this T cell receptor beta chain is a study of vaccination effects on CD4 cells after COVID-19. Germline-derived CDR1 and CDR2 are LNHDA and SQIVND (reference sequence). The trim removed 7 bases at V and 4 bases at J, leaving 4 bases unmatched. CDR3 length: 14 amino acids. The protocol was immunoSEQ multiplex PCR, while the TCRdb copy is restricted to in-frame clones and leaves out a portion. The sample includes around 63,000 clones, around three quarters of them seen just once. Remarks on this clone: The antigen is unknown.

In the ViraFEST assay, antigen-specific CD4+ clonotypes were identified by expansion after peptide-pool stimulation. Following an approximately 9-day culture, CD4+ T cells were purified. People in the vaccine group had not been infected with SARS-CoV-2 before, and their nucleocapsid antibodies were negative. This receptor was taken from a human donor who received a COVID-19 vaccine. This specimen consisted of CD4+ T cells from PBMCs cultured with HCoV-OC43 spike peptides, obtained before COVID-19 vaccination. Regarding subset: HCoV-OC43 spike overlapping peptide pool stimulation. The chain carries TRBV19 and TRBJ2-1; 10 positions agree with TRBD1. CDR3 protein: CASIAGQGYNEQFF. CDR3 nucleotide sequence: TGTGCCAGTATAGCGGGACAGGGGTACAATGAGCAGTTCTTC.